Each of the 18 T cell receptor beta chains below was sequenced from the same sample in a study of blood T cells in healthy people across ages. A second roughly 7 to 11 cycle PCR used barcoded and J-beta primers. TCRdb used MiXCR to reprocess the 5' RACE reads, holding one entry per CDR3 protein. The sample has about 570,000 distinct CDR3 sequences; about 28% are singletons. The data were also submitted as part of a second study, on T cells of mothers and their children.

Sequenced input: blood. Receptors were obtained from a boy under 10 years old in good health.

V and J are TRBV6-5 and TRBJ1-4, with a possible D match to TRBD1 (6 bases). The CDR3 contains 15 residues. Germline V gene sequence: CDR1 MNHEY, CDR2 SVGAGI. V lost 4 bases to trimming and J lost 8 bases, with 17 bases between them. The chain's CDR3 is CASSSSRGGREKLFF. CDR3 in DNA: TGTGCCAGCAGTTCCTCCAGGGGAGGGCGGGAAAAACTGTTTTTT.

As concerns this clonotype: Because it lacks the conserved phenylalanine or tryptophan at the end, this CDR3 is likely a read error. The V gene is TRBV7-9, the J gene TRBJ2-5; D is undetermined. The CDR3 consists of 14 residues. V lost 5 bases and J lost 2, with 12 bases in between. CDR1 and CDR2 from the germline V gene are SEHNR and FQNEAQ (reference sequence). As DNA, the CDR3 is TGTGCCAGCAGCCCACGGCCGGCTCAAGAGACCCAGTACTCC. It codes for CASSPRPAQETQYS.

This clonotype has only a few counts. V gene TRBV10-3 combines with J gene TRBJ2-7; TRBD1 matches at 9 bases. The V gene's germline CDR1 is ENHRY and CDR2 SYGVKD. This CDR3 spans 17 amino acids. Unmatched junction bases numbered 11, after V lost 5 bases and J lost 0 bases. For the CDR3, the DNA is TGTGCCATCAGTAAAAGCACAGGGGGCGGTCGCTCCTACGAGCAGTACTTC. Protein: CAISKSTGGGRSYEQYF.

This clonotype has a handful of counts. The V gene is TRBV27, the J gene TRBJ2-7, with a weak D call TRBD1 (5 bases). Germline lookup yields CDR1 MNHEY and CDR2 SMNVEV (reference sequence). CDR3 size: 15 residues. Trimming took off 0 bases at V and 3 bases at J, with 12 bases between the two ends. The CDR3 DNA sequence: TGTGCCAGCAGTTTATCGCAGGGCTCGTTCTACGAGCAGTACTTC. It translates to CASSLSQGSFYEQYF.

The V and J genes are TRBV7-9 and TRBJ1-1; D call uncertain. Germline V CDR1 and CDR2: SEHNR, FQNEAQ (reference sequence). The V and J ends lost 3 bases and 4 bases respectively, with 12 bases between them. The CDR3 is 14 residues long. The CDR3 is CASSLLDLSTEAFF. CDR3 nucleotide sequence: TGTGCCAGCAGCTTGCTCGACCTGTCCACTGAAGCTTTCTTT.

This clonotype was seen a few times. The chain employs TRBV6-2 or TRBV6-3 and TRBJ2-1; 11 bases line up with TRBD2. The CDR3 spans 14 residues. Germline loops: CDR1 MNHEY, CDR2 SVGEGT. V trimming: 4 bases; J trimming: 6 bases; junction bases outside the gene matches: 2. DNA for the CDR3: TGTGCCAGCAGTTGGACTAGCGGGCTCAATGAGCAGTTCTTC. As protein: CASSWTSGLNEQFF.

This sequence joins TRBV29-1 and TRBJ2-5; 8 nucleotides align to TRBD2. The junction had 6 bases not matched to a gene; V was cut back by 3 bases and J by 6 bases. From germline, CDR1 is SQVTM and CDR2 ANQGSEA. The CDR3 is 13 residues long. Written as DNA, the CDR3 is TGCAGCGTTGACGGGAGGGCCAAGAAGACCCAGTACTTC. Amino acids: CSVDGRAKKTQYF.

The V and J genes are TRBV5-1 and TRBJ2-3; tentative D call: TRBD2 (6 bases). V dropped 4 bases and J dropped 5 bases, with 14 bases sitting between them. The germline V gene has CDR1 SGHRS and CDR2 YFSETQ. The CDR3 covers 14 residues. CDR3 DNA sequence: TGCGCCAGCAGCATAACAGGAGCGGGAGATACGCAGTATTTT. Its translation is CASSITGAGDTQYF. Combining the CDR3 with reference TRBV5-1 and TRBJ2-3 gives the whole variable domain KAGVTQTPRYLIKTRGQQVTLSCSPISGHRSVSWYQQTPGQGLQFLFEYFSETQRNKGNFPGRFSGRQFSNSRSEMNVSTLELGDSALYLCASSITGAGDTQYFGPGTRLTVL.

This clonotype was recorded once. J is TRBJ2-7 and V is TRBV20-1; TRBD1 matches 10 bases. The CDR3 length is 15 residues. V lost 3 bases and J lost 4; bases outside the gene matches: 9. The germline V gene encodes CDR1 DFQATT and CDR2 SNEGSKA (reference sequence). CDR3 sequence reads: CSASRLRQGAYEQYF. CDR3 sequence (DNA): TGCAGTGCTAGCCGGTTGAGACAGGGGGCTTACGAGCAGTACTTC.

This clonotype was recorded many times. This sequence joins TRBV6-5 and TRBJ2-1, with 9 bases lining up with TRBD1. CDR3 length: 14 amino acids. Germline V gene sequence: CDR1 MNHEY, CDR2 SVGAGI. The V segment lost 5 bases and the J segment 8 bases; nucleotides outside the gene matches: 7. CDR3 loop: CASSAGTGRYEQFF. For the CDR3, the DNA is TGTGCCAGCAGTGCCGGGACAGGGCGTTATGAGCAGTTCTTC.

In this sample, this clonotype turned up many times. The chain employs TRBV20-1 and TRBJ2-3, with D perhaps matching TRBD2 (7 bases). Trimming removed 6 bases from V and 2 bases from J, with 18 bases in between. CDR1 and CDR2 (germline): DFQATT, SNEGSKA (reference sequence). CDR3 length equals 15 residues. CDR3 in amino acids: CSAPRGAGNTDTQYF. The CDR3 DNA reads as TGCAGTGCGCCCCGGGGGGCGGGTAACACAGATACGCAGTATTTT.

The gene calls are TRBV18 and TRBJ2-7, with no clear D. This CDR3 comprises 12 residues. With 0 bases removed from V and 4 bases from J, the gap between germline ends came to 4 bases. The germline CDR1 and CDR2 sequences are KGHSH and LQKENI. The CDR3 here is CASSPPDYEQYF. CDR3 coding DNA: TGTGCCAGCTCACCACCCGATTACGAGCAGTACTTC.

The chain has TRBV14 and TRBJ2-7; TRBD2 agrees at 9 bases. With the DNA end fitting TRBJ2-1 better, the J assignment may be wrong. Germline assignment: CDR1 SGHDN and CDR2 FVKESK. The CDR3 spans 15 residues. The CDR3 spells CASSQGLAGTGEQFF. As DNA, the CDR3 is TGTGCCAGCAGCCAAGGGCTAGCGGGGACGGGTGAGCAGTTCTTC.

V and J are TRBV12-3 or TRBV12-4 and TRBJ2-5, with unresolved D. This CDR3 region has 12 residues. V was cut by 5 bases and J by 3 bases, with 7 bases left in between. The CDR3 bases are TGTGCCAGCAGTGCTTGGGAAGAGACCCAGTACTTC. Its protein is CASSAWEETQYF.

This clonotype was seen a handful of times. This chain joins TRBV6-1 and TRBJ1-5; D unclear. V dropped 8 bases and J dropped 6 bases, with 11 bases sitting between them. Germline-derived CDR1 and CDR2 are MNHNS and SASEGT. This CDR3 spans 12 amino acids. The CDR3, as DNA: TGTGCCAGCCACGTCCGGCCTCAGCCCCAGCATTTT. Translated: CASHVRPQPQHF.

In its sample, this clonotype was seen a few times. The rearrangement joins TRBV4-1 to TRBJ2-2; D may match TRBD1 or TRBD2 (5 bases each). In germline, CDR1 is MGHRA, CDR2 YSYEKL. V shed 4 bases and J shed 4 bases, with 13 bases lying between them. The CDR3 has 15 amino acids. CDR3 loop: CASSLRDPRTGELFF. The CDR3 DNA is TGCGCCAGCAGCCTCCGGGACCCTCGCACCGGGGAGCTGTTTTTT.

The CDR3: CASSEDRAGNTIYF. CDR3 DNA sequence: TGTGCCAGCAGCGAGGACAGGGCCGGAAACACCATATATTTT. The chain joins TRBV9 to TRBJ1-3, with 8 positions matching TRBD1. Germline CDR1 reads SGDLS; CDR2 reads YYNGEE. V trimming: 3 bases; J trimming: 4 bases; junction bases outside the gene matches: 3. This CDR3 contains 14 residues. Complete variable domain (other parts from reference TRBV9 and TRBJ1-3): DSGVTQTPKHLITATGQRVTLRCSPRSGDLSVYWYQQSLDQGLQFLIQYYNGEERAKGNILERFSAQQFPDLHSELNLSSLELGDSALYFCASSEDRAGNTIYFGEGSWLTVV.

The sample holds a few counts of this clonotype. V usage is TRBV11-2 and J usage is TRBJ2-4; a possible D gene is TRBD2 (5 bases). V lost 6 bases and J 1 base, leaving 22 bases between the germline ends. From germline, CDR1 is SGHAT and CDR2 FQNNGV. The CDR3 runs to 18 residues. CDR3 protein: CASRVTLAKQRAKNIQYF. In nucleotides, the CDR3 is TGTGCCAGCAGGGTTACATTAGCGAAGCAACGGGCCAAAAACATTCAGTACTTC. Drawing the rest from reference TRBV11-2 and TRBJ2-4, the complete variable domain is EAGVAQSPRYKIIEKRQSVAFWCNPISGHATLYWYQQILGQGPKLLIQFQNNGVVDDSQLPKDRFSAERLKGVDSTLKIQPAKLEDSAVYLCASRVTLAKQRAKNIQYFGAGTRLSVL.